One T cell receptor beta chain is described in this entry. The data originate from a study of cytomegalovirus exposure and HLA in healthy donors. All the people who gave samples were healthy bone marrow donors. 13 Jbeta primers and 60 Vbeta primers were used for the PCR. TCRdb's table, derived via immunoSEQ multiplex PCR, lists solely in-frame clones and lacks some. The sample has roughly 88,000 clones; roughly 72% are singletons. The germline V gene has CDR1 SGHRS and CDR2 YFSETQ. Trimming took 4 bases from V and 2 from J, leaving 12 bases between them. This CDR3 region has 15 residues. The TCR sequence derives from a man aged 25-45 years in good health and CMV-seropositive. The sample was PBMCs. The rearrangement links TRBV5-1 to TRBJ2-2; TRBD1 might be the D (6 bases). CDR3 nucleotide sequence: TGCGCCAGCAGCCCACAGGGCACCAACACCGGGGAGCTGTTTTTT. Protein: CASSPQGTNTGELFF.